This T cell receptor beta chain comes out of a study of shared clonotypes between healthy human individuals. Trimming cost V 6 bases and J 1 base, with 14 bases left between them. Germline lookup yields CDR1 MNHEY and CDR2 SVGAGI. The CDR3 is 15 residues long. The repertoire was sequenced with immunoSEQ multiplex PCR; TCRdb's copy has only in-frame clones and lacks some. The sample has about 610,000 clones, around 97% seen once; the top ten hold less than 0.065%. The chain recombines TRBV6-5 with TRBJ2-3, with D maybe TRBD2 (6 bases). Material for sequencing was naive CD4+ T cells sorted from blood. Subset meaning: CD45RA+ positively selected. The sequence was collected from a woman in her twenties or thirties in good health. Written as DNA, the CDR3 is TGTGCCAGCAGCCCCACGGGACTCGGCACAGATACGCAGTATTTT. It is translated as CASSPTGLGTDTQYF.